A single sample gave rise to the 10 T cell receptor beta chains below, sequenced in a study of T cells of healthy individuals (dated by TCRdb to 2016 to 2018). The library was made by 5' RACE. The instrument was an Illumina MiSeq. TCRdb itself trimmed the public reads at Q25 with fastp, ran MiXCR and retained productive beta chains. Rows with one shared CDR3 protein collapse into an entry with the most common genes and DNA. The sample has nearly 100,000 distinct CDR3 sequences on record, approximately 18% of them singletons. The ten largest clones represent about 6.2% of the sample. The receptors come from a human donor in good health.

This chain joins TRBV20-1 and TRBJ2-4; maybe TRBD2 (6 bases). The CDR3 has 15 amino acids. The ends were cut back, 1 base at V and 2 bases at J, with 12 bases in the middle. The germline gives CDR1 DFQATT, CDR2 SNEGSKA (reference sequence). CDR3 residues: CSARGPEGTKNIQYF. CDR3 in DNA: TGCAGTGCTAGAGGTCCGGAGGGGACCAAAAACATTCAGTACTTC.

This CDR3 reads CASSEAGGYQPQHF. The CDR3, as DNA: TGTGCCAGCAGTGAAGCGGGGGGATATCAGCCCCAGCATTTT. The rearrangement joins TRBV25-1 to TRBJ1-5, with D perhaps matching TRBD1 (5 bases). V was cut by 2 bases and J by 5 bases, with 10 bases left in between. Per the germline V gene, CDR1 is MGHDK and CDR2 is SYGVNS. The CDR3 length is 14 residues.

The CDR3, as DNA: TGTGCCAGCAGCTTAGGGCAGGGTTTTAGGACCGGGGAGCTGTTTTTT. Translation: CASSLGQGFRTGELFF. The chain links TRBV7-2 to TRBJ2-2, with D possibly matching TRBD1 (5 bases). This CDR3 contains 16 residues. With 1 base removed from V and 5 bases from J, the gap between germline ends came to 14 bases. CDR1 and CDR2 from the germline V gene are SGHTA and FQGNSA.

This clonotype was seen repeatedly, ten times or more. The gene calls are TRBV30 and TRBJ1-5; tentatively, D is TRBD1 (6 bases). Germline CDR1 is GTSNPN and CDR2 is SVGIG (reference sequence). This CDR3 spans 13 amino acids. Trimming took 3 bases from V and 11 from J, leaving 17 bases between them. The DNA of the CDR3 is TGTGCCTGGAGGGGTACCCAACAGGGAACCCAGCATTTT. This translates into CAWRGTQQGTQHF.

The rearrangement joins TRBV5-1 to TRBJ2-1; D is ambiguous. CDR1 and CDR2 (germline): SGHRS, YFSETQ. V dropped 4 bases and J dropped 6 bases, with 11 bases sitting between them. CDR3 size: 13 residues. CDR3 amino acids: CASSDIRSNEQFF. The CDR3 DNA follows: TGCGCCAGCAGCGATATTAGAAGCAATGAGCAGTTCTTC.

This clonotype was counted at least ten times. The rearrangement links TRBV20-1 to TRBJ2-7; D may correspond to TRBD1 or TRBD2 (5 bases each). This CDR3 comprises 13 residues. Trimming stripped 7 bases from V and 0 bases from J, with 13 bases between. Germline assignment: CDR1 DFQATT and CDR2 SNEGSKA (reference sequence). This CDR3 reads CSGGRLLSYEQYF. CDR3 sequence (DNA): TGCAGTGGGGGACGGCTCCTCTCCTACGAGCAGTACTTC.

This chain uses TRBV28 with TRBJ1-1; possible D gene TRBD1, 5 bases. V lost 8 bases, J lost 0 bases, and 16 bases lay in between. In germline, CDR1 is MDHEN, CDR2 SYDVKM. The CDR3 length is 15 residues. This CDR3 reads CASSKAGGMNTEAFF. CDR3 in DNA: TGTGCCAGCTCAAAAGCGGGGGGAATGAACACTGAAGCTTTCTTT.

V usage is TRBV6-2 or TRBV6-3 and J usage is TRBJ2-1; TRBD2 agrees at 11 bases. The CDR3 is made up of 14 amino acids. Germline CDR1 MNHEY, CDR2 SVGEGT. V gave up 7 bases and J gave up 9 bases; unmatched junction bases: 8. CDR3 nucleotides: TGTGCCAGCAAAGAAGCTAGCGGGGGGCGTGAGCAGTTCTTC. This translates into CASKEASGGREQFF.

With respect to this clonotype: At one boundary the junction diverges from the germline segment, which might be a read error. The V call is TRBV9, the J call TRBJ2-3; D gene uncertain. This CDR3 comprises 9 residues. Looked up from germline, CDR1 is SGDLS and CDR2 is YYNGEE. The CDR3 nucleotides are TGCGACGGTGCAGATACGCAGTATTTT. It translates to CDGADTQYF.

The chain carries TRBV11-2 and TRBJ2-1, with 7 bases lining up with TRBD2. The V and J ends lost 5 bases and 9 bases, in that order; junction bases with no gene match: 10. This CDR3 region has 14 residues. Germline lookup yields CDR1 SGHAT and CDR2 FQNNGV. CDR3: CASSTLKGRGEQFF. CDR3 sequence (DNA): TGTGCCAGCAGCACACTAAAAGGGAGGGGTGAGCAGTTCTTC.